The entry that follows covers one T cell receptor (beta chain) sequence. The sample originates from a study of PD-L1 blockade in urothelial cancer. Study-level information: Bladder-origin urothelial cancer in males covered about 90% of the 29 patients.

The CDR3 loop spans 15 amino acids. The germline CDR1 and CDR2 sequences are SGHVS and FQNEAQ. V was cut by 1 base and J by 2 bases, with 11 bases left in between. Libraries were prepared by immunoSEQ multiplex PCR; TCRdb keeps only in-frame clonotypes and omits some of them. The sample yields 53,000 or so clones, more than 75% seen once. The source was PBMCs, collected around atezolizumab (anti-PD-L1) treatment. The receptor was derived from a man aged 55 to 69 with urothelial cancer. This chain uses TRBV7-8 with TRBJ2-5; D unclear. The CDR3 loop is CASSLVANPQETQYF. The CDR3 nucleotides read TGTGCCAGCAGCTTAGTGGCAAACCCACAAGAGACCCAGTACTTC.